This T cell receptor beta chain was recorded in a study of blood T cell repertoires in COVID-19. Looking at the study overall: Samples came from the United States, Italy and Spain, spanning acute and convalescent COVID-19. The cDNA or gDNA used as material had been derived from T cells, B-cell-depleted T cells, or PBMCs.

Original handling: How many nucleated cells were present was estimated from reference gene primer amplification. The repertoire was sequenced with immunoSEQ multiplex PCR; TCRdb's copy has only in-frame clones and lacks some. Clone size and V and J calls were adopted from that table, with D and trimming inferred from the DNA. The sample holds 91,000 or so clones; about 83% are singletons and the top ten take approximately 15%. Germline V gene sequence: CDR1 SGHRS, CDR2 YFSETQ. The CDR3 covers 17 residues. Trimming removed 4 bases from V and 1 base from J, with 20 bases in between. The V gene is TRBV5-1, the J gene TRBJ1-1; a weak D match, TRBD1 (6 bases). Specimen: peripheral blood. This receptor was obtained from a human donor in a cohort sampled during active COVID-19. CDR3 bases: TGCGCCAGCAGCCCACCCTCCGGACAGCCGACGAACACTGAAGCTTTCTTT. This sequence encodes CASSPPSGQPTNTEAFF. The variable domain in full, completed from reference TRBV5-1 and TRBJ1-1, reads KAGVTQTPRYLIKTRGQQVTLSCSPISGHRSVSWYQQTPGQGLQFLFEYFSETQRNKGNFPGRFSGRQFSNSRSEMNVSTLELGDSALYLCASSPPSGQPTNTEAFFGQGTRLTVV.